This T cell receptor (beta chain) was identified during a study of blood T cell repertoires in COVID-19. About the research overall: Collection of acute and convalescent COVID-19 samples took place in the United States, Italy and Spain.

Generated by immunoSEQ multiplex PCR, the TCRdb table keeps only in-frame clones and is missing some. The sample holds fewer than 70,000 clones, roughly 91% seen once. CDR1 and CDR2 (germline): SGHRS, YFSETQ. The CDR3 runs to 14 residues. The J segment lost 8 bases and the V segment lost 6 bases, leaving 9 bases of the junction unmatched. This sequence originates from a man aged 45-60 years with active COVID-19. The sample comprised peripheral blood. The chain is built from TRBV5-1 and TRBJ2-1; 9 bases map to TRBD2. DNA of the CDR3: TGCGCCAGCAAATTGCGGGGGGGCCTGGATGAGCAGTTCTTC. Translation gives CASKLRGGLDEQFF.